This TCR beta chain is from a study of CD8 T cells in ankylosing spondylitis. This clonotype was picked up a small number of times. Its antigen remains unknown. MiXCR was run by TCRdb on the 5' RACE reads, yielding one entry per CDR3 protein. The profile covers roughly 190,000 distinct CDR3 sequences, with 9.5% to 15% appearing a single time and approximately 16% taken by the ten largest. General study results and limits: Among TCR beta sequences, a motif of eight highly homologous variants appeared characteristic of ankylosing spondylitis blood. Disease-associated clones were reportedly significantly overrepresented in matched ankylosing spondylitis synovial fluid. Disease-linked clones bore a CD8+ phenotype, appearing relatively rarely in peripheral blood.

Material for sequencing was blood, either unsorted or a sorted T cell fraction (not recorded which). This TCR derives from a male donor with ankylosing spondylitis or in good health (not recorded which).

This chain's CDR3 is CASSLEGLTSRSTEAFF. The CDR3 DNA sequence: TGTGCCAGCAGCTTAGAAGGGTTGACCAGTCGGTCCACTGAAGCTTTCTTT. V is TRBV7-8 and J is TRBJ1-1; D is uncertain. Trimming stripped 1 base from V and 4 bases from J, with 19 bases between. The CDR3 totals 17 residues. From germline, CDR1 is SGHVS and CDR2 FQNEAQ.